This T cell receptor (beta chain) was obtained from a study of T cell responses to AZD1222 COVID-19 vaccine. Overall study: Researchers grouped second doses given at about 4 or about 12 weeks into one pool.

Repertoires were generated with immunoSEQ multiplex PCR, while TCRdb's copy carries only in-frame clones and drops some. In the table there are roughly 170,000 clones, roughly nine tenths of which are singletons. Trimming shortened V by 5 bases and J by 0 bases, and 11 bases separated the two germline ends. The CDR3 spans 15 residues. The germline CDR1 and CDR2 sequences are SGHTA and FQGTGA. Overall study results and limits: Repertoires were obtained only post-peak T cell response. Most donors were white British and more were female, and clonal diversity was possibly underestimated. Recipients of AZD1222 seropositive at baseline numbered only 5 to 7.

Concerning this clone: What it recognizes is unknown.

Material: peripheral blood, obtained on day 0 of AZD1222 vaccination. This clonotype was sampled from an adult in good health. The chain uses TRBV7-3 and TRBJ1-3; D is unclear. This CDR3 is CASSPGGASGNTIYF. The CDR3 nucleotides read TGTGCCAGCAGCCCTGGAGGCGCCTCTGGAAACACCATATATTTT.